This is a list of T cell receptor beta chains from one sample in a study of T cells in Graves' hyperthyroidism and ophthalmopathy. One entry per CDR3 protein, called by TCRdb with MiXCR from the multiplex PCR reads. The table shows 600,000 to 700,000 distinct CDR3 sequences, with approximately 14% occurring only once. The sequencing input was blood. These receptors originate from a woman in her forties with Graves' ophthalmopathy. The CDR3 runs from the conserved cysteine through the conserved F or W. The order of the fields is clone size, V gene, J gene, D gene, CDR3 protein, CDR3 DNA. D genes are given only for firm matches. Rows may omit the clone size; those that give it use once, few, many or a size class.

clone_size: many; v_call: TRBV5-1; j_call: TRBJ1-1; d_call: TRBD1; cdr3_aa: CASSTTGGRNTEAFF; cdr3_nt: TGCGCCAGCAGCACCACAGGGGGACGAAACACTGAAGCTTTCTTT
clone_size: -; v_call: TRBV20-1; j_call: TRBJ2-7; d_call: -; cdr3_aa: CSAREWTGYEQYF; cdr3_nt: TGCAGTGCTAGAGAATGGACCGGATACGAGCAGTACTTC
clone_size: few; v_call: TRBV7-6; j_call: TRBJ2-7; d_call: -; cdr3_aa: CASSLDGSGEQYF; cdr3_nt: TGTGCCAGCAGCTTAGACGGGTCTGGCGAGCAGTACTTC
clone_size: many; v_call: TRBV12-3/TRBV12-4; j_call: TRBJ2-2; d_call: -; cdr3_aa: CASSFPGGEGTGELFF; cdr3_nt: TGTGCCAGCAGTTTTCCCGGGGGAGAAGGCACCGGGGAGCTGTTTTTT
clone_size: many; v_call: TRBV5-1; j_call: TRBJ1-2; d_call: -; cdr3_aa: CASRGQEYGYTF; cdr3_nt: TGCGCCAGCAGAGGACAAGAGTATGGCTACACCTTC
clone_size: -; v_call: TRBV5-5; j_call: TRBJ2-2; d_call: -; cdr3_aa: CASSAGRGYDTGELFF; cdr3_nt: TGTGCCAGCAGCGCCGGTAGGGGGTATGACACCGGGGAGCTGTTTTTT
clone_size: -; v_call: TRBV11-2; j_call: TRBJ2-7; d_call: -; cdr3_aa: CASSLRPITGRLVGEQYF; cdr3_nt: TGTGCCAGCAGCTTAAGGCCGATCACAGGGAGGTTGGTCGGCGAGCAGTACTTC
clone_size: many; v_call: TRBV28; j_call: TRBJ1-2; d_call: TRBD1; cdr3_aa: CASSSRGRGEGYTF; cdr3_nt: TGTGCCAGCAGTTCCAGGGGGCGCGGGGAGGGCTACACCTTC
clone_size: -; v_call: TRBV30; j_call: TRBJ2-7; d_call: TRBD1; cdr3_aa: CAWTRDRPYEQYF; cdr3_nt: TGTGCCTGGACCCGGGACAGGCCCTACGAGCAGTACTTC
clone_size: many; v_call: TRBV10-3; j_call: TRBJ1-1; d_call: TRBD1; cdr3_aa: CASIQGDTTEAFF; cdr3_nt: TGTGCCAGCATACAGGGGGATACCACTGAAGCTTTCTTT
clone_size: -; v_call: TRBV4-1; j_call: TRBJ1-1; d_call: TRBD1; cdr3_aa: CASSRTGGANTEAFF; cdr3_nt: TGCGCCAGCAGCCGGACAGGGGGCGCGAACACTGAAGCTTTCTTT
clone_size: many; v_call: TRBV30; j_call: TRBJ2-2; d_call: -; cdr3_aa: CAWSLGNTGELFF; cdr3_nt: TGTGCCTGGAGTTTGGGGAACACCGGGGAGCTGTTTTTT
clone_size: many; v_call: TRBV27; j_call: TRBJ2-7; d_call: TRBD1; cdr3_aa: CASSSPGQGIGEQYF; cdr3_nt: TGTGCCAGCAGTTCCCCGGGACAGGGTATTGGGGAGCAGTACTTC
clone_size: -; v_call: TRBV6-1; j_call: TRBJ2-3; d_call: TRBD2; cdr3_aa: CASSDNLAGADTQYF; cdr3_nt: TGTGCCAGCAGTGACAATCTAGCGGGAGCAGATACGCAGTATTTT